The text below deals with one TCR beta chain. The antigen is unknown. Each sample had two DNA replicates, about 0.5 ug blood or around 1.6 ug tissue. The assay was immunoSEQ multiplex PCR, and TCRdb's table has in-frame clones only and misses some. The sample yields roughly 53,000 clones, about nine tenths seen once. This CDR3 has 13 residues. The V and J ends lost 4 bases and 0 bases respectively, with 9 bases between them. Germline V gene lookup returns CDR1 SQVTM and CDR2 ANQGSEA. The data derive from a study of early stage breast cancer tumors. Study conclusions and caveats: Unsorted bulk genomic DNA sequencing lacked pairing and functional marker data.

The source material was blood. The receptor was isolated from a person in their 70s with breast cancer. This sequence joins TRBV29-1 and TRBJ1-1; no firm D call. The CDR3 DNA is TGCAGCGTTGCTACAGCTTTGAACACTGAAGCTTTCTTT. Amino acids: CSVATALNTEAFF.